Many counts were recorded for the clone carrying this T cell receptor (beta chain). Its antigen remains unidentified. The sample belongs to a study of metastatic and nonmetastatic thyroid tumors. On the study more broadly: From malignant and benign thyroid patients, repertoires in blood and in tumor or nodule tissue were compared. Study findings and constraints: Within blood and tumor, benign nodules reportedly had significantly lower TCR beta diversity than malignant thyroid tumors did.

All patients were untreated before thyroid surgery. In the study's own analysis: Variation in CDR3 across clinicopathological groups served as the basis for constructing a distant-metastasis classifier in papillary thyroid cancer. TCRdb re-processed the PCR reads through MiXCR. The V and J calls and clone size are TCRdb's, not the authors'. The sample consists of 25,000 to 35,000 clones, around 30% of them appearing once. This receptor was obtained from a female donor with papillary thyroid cancer or a benign thyroid nodule (not recorded which). Some clones in this sample may be carry-over from other donors' samples. Sequences were obtained from blood.

Here the CDR3 reads CASSLSQPEGLFF. For the CDR3, the DNA is TGTGCCAGCAGTTTATCGCAGCCCGAGGGGCTGTTTTTT. The chain is built from TRBV27 and TRBJ2-2, with a tentative D call TRBD2 (5 bases). V lost 0 bases and J 13 bases, leaving 12 bases between the germline ends. The CDR3 length is 13 residues. Germline-derived CDR1 and CDR2 are MNHEY and SMNVEV (reference sequence).